This TCR beta chain was captured by sequencing in a study of blood T cells in healthy people across ages (dated by TCRdb to 2015 to 2017). At the level of the whole study: In model experiments, template switching captured roughly one uniquely barcoded TCR beta cDNA molecule for every two T cells. Age-related changes in TCR beta repertoire diversity were measured in the study by deep sequencing normalized with unique cDNA molecular identifiers. The donors were split into four age groups: young (average 16 years), middle-aged (more than 35), aged (approximately 60) and long-lived (approximately 80). For two donors (one aged 18 to 29 and one aged 80 or older), the study analyzed two additional independent replicas of 1 million unique cDNA reads from the same blood draw.

V is cut by 5 bases and J by 9 bases, and the space between the germline ends is 22 bases. Taken from the germline V gene, the CDR1 and CDR2 loops are SGHAT and FQNNGV. The CDR3 measures 16 amino acids from cysteine to phenylalanine. The retained sequence is limited to the CDR3, 48 bases, with the frame set at the first base. Receptors were amplified or captured by 5' RACE. Sequenced on an Illumina HiSeq 2500. A second PCR of roughly 7 to 11 cycles was performed with a sample-barcoded 5' primer and a J-beta primer mix. A unique molecular identifier was introduced onto each TCR beta cDNA molecule by a template-switch 5' adaptor carrying 12 random nucleotides. Each sample yielded at least 2.5 million CDR3-containing paired-end reads. All of the RNA was converted into first-strand cDNA using the Mint cDNA synthesis kit, with a TRBC-specific oligonucleotide serving as the primer. Following uracil-DNA glycosylase treatment, all cDNA underwent a first 18-cycle PCR with the universal primers M1SS and BC2_uni_R. The original methods were these. For normalization, 1 million high-quality reads, each with a distinct molecular identifier, were randomly selected from each sample. Instead of being binned into consensus sequences, reads with shared molecular identifiers were discarded. CDR3 identification, clonotype clustering and error correction used MiTCR with a Q25 quality threshold and the strictest error-elimination algorithm. Lower-bound total TCR beta diversity was estimated with a nonparametric unseen species model using Euler transformation. In TCRdb, the public reads were trimmed at Q25 with fastp and aligned with MiXCR, with productive beta chains retained. Identical CDR3 proteins give one entry, which carries the most common genes and DNA. The V and J calls and clone size are TCRdb's, not the authors'. The sample table records about 800,000 distinct CDR3 sequences; 20% to 30% of these occur just once. The ten largest clones take up 3% to 4.5% of the sample.

To note about this clonotype: Its antigen remains undetermined. The sample holds no much larger clone one base away, and base qualities are not on file.

The full study reports these points: The CMV infection status of donors was not known, potentially confounding age-related changes in expanded clonotypes. Observed TCR beta diversity per million T cells fell roughly linearly with age, and a significant reduction was already apparent by age approximately 40. Estimates of total diversity from one million sequenced T cells were regarded as lower bounds and underestimates. The percentage of naive T cells measured by flow cytometry correlated strongly with observed TCR beta diversity. The long-lived group showed more naive CD4+ T cells, fewer expanded clones and increased TCR diversity than the aged group, suggesting age selection. Bulk unsorted PBMC profiling prevented conclusive comparison of naive and antigen-experienced compartments.

Systemically healthy Caucasian individuals from Russia, approximately 39 in total and aged roughly 6 to 100 years, were included as donors. Approximately 10 milliliters of peripheral blood were collected from each donor into EDTA-treated Vacutainer tubes. Ficoll-Paque density-gradient centrifugation was used to isolate PBMCs, with at least 6.5 million obtained per sample. Total RNA, at least 6 micrograms per sample, was extracted from PBMCs with Trizol reagent. The percentages of naive CD45RAhigh/CD27high T cells were determined by flow cytometry on a PBMC aliquot from every donor. These sequences were also reported in another study, on T cells of mothers and their children. As described in the second report: Donors were nine systemically healthy Caucasian individuals: three mothers and their six children. cDNA synthesis consumed the entire amount of extracted RNA, loaded at around 1.5 ug RNA in each 15 ul reaction. Sample barcodes and 2-4 random nucleotides were added via the M1S primer in the second PCR. Over 8.5 million TCR beta CDR3 reads were obtained for each mother, and approximately 3 million reads were obtained for each child. Thymic selection similarly shapes TCR recombination output in related and unrelated pairs, with minor effect from inherited differences. Normalized repertoire overlap was always found to be slightly, but never significantly, higher in related mother-child pairs than in unrelated mother-child pairs. No persistent microchimeric T cell clones were found, with a detection sensitivity of approximately 100 clones per million clonotypes. The study used deep NGS to compare TCR beta repertoires of mothers and children, seeking features distinguishing related mother-child pairs from unrelated individuals. Mothers averaged roughly 40 +/- 4 years of age and children averaged around 11 +/- 4 years. Libraries were sequenced on Illumina HiSeq 2000 with 100+100 nt paired-end reads after adapter ligation with NEBNext reagents. To prevent cross-contamination, the mother and child libraries were prepared a month apart and were sequenced in separate runs. Between 500,000 and 2,000,000 distinct TCR beta clonotypes were identified per donor. Naive TCR beta clonotypes were estimated from low-frequency clonotypes matched to each donor's FACS-determined naive share, without sorting.

Sequenced: blood. This chain joins TRBV11-2 to TRBJ2-2; TRBD1 is possibly the D segment (5 matching bases). This TCR was sampled from a boy between 10 and 17 years old in good health. The CDR3 here reads CASSTGARLLFRELFF. The nucleotide sequence reads TGTGCCAGCAGCACTGGGGCTAGACTGCTCTTCCGGGAGCTGTTTTTT.